These 24 T cell receptor beta chains share one sample of origin, sequenced in a study of T cells in Graves' hyperthyroidism and ophthalmopathy. There were TCR beta CDR3 regions amplified from RNA transcripts. Carried out on the TCR CDR3, a first-round RT-PCR used the HTBI primer set. Each CDR3 protein is one row after TCRdb ran MiXCR on the multiplex PCR reads. The sample shows 450,000 to 700,000 distinct CDR3 sequences, around 46% of them seen only once. Material: peripheral blood or thyroid tissue (not recorded which). These receptors all stem from an adult woman with Graves' disease, either hyperthyroidism or ophthalmopathy (not recorded which).

The chain joins TRBV4-1 to TRBJ2-7, with 14 bases identical to TRBD2. CDR1 is MGHRA and CDR2 is YSYEKL in the germline V gene. The CDR3 totals 18 residues. Trimming at V came to 5 bases and at J to 4 bases, leaving 13 bases not matched to a gene. As DNA, the CDR3 is TGCGCCAGCAGCGTCTCCGGGACTAGCGGGAGAATCGTGTACGAGCAGTACTTC. It specifies CASSVSGTSGRIVYEQYF.

This clonotype showed up many times. V and J are TRBV10-3 and TRBJ1-1; 7 nucleotides agree with TRBD1. The CDR3 extends over 13 amino acids. Looked up from germline, CDR1 is ENHRY and CDR2 is SYGVKD. Unmatched junction bases numbered 5, after V lost 6 bases and J lost 4 bases. This chain's CDR3 is CAISIQGSTEAFF. The CDR3 nucleotides read TGTGCCATCAGCATACAGGGGTCCACTGAAGCTTTCTTT.

This clonotype was observed at least ten times. This chain connects TRBV11-3 to TRBJ1-5; 8 positions match TRBD1. Germline loops: CDR1 SGHNT, CDR2 YENEEA. The CDR3 sequence is 16 residues long. V dropped 4 bases and J dropped 3; count of bases not matched to a gene: 8. CDR3 DNA: TGTGCCAGCAGCTCTGGGGACAGGCTACCCAATCAGCCCCAGCATTTT. This sequence encodes CASSSGDRLPNQPQHF. Full variable domain (outside the CDR3, taken from reference TRBV11-3 and TRBJ1-5): EAGVVQSPRYKIIEKKQPVAFWCNPISGHNTLYWYLQNLGQGPELLIRYENEEAVDDSQLPKDRFSAERLKGVDSTLKIQPAELGDSAVYLCASSSGDRLPNQPQHFGDGTRLSIL.

This clonotype was seen many times. The CDR3 nucleotides read TGCGCCAGCAGCCGCCTTTTGGGGAACGAGCAGTACTTC. Protein: CASSRLLGNEQYF. The chain recombines TRBV4-1 with TRBJ2-7; D is ambiguous. CDR1 is MGHRA and CDR2 is YSYEKL in the germline V gene. Trimming cost V 4 bases and J 5 bases, with 12 bases left between them. This CDR3 contains 13 residues.

The chain joins TRBV11-2 to TRBJ1-6; tentative D call: TRBD1 (6 bases). The germline V gene encodes CDR1 SGHAT and CDR2 FQNNGV. V lost 4 bases and J lost 14, with 15 bases in between. This CDR3 is 13 amino acids long. The CDR3 DNA follows: TGTGCCAGCAGCTACCAACAGGGAGCCTCCCTCCACTTT. Protein: CASSYQQGASLHF.

A single count supports this clonotype. The chain uses TRBV19 and TRBJ2-7; 7 bases match TRBD1. V lost 1 base to trimming and J lost 1 base; unmatched junction nucleotides: 7. This CDR3 has 16 amino acids. The V gene's germline CDR1 is LNHDA and CDR2 SQIVND (reference sequence). CDR3 in amino acids: CASSIAWDSSSYEQYF. Written as DNA, the CDR3 is TGTGCCAGTAGTATAGCGTGGGACAGTTCATCCTACGAGCAGTACTTC.

CDR3 sequence: CAISHRDRRYEQYF. The DNA for the CDR3 is TGTGCCATCAGTCACCGGGACAGGCGCTACGAGCAGTACTTC. The V gene is TRBV10-3, the J gene TRBJ2-7; 8 bases map to TRBD1. Germline CDR1 reads ENHRY; CDR2 reads SYGVKD. The CDR3 has 14 residues. Germline trimming cut 5 bases from V and 3 bases from J; bases unmatched to any gene: 6.

A word on this clonotype: One end of the junction varies from germline; a read error may be responsible. The V call is TRBV6-5, the J call TRBJ2-1; D remains unclear. There are 14 residues in the CDR3. Germline V lookup: CDR1 MNHEY, CDR2 SVGAGI. The CDR3 spells CASSRWPEDNEQFF. The CDR3 DNA reads as TGTGCCAGCAGTCGGTGGCCAGAAGACAATGAGCAGTTTTTC.

This chain connects TRBV7-9 to TRBJ2-5, with 7 bases identical to TRBD2. Per germline, CDR1 SEHNR and CDR2 FQNEAQ (reference sequence). The CDR3 runs 13 residues. The ends lost 5 bases at V and 9 bases at J; junction bases unmatched: 9. The CDR3 DNA sequence: TGTGCCAGCAGCCCCCCTGGGGGGGAGGCCCAGTACTTC. Its protein is CASSPPGGEAQYF.

The chain recombines TRBV7-2 with TRBJ1-1, with unresolved D. The germline CDR1 and CDR2 sequences are SGHTA and FQGNSA. Trimming took off 5 bases at V and 0 bases at J, with 10 bases between the two ends. CDR3 length: 14 amino acids. The CDR3 DNA sequence: TGTGCCAGCAGCCCGGGATGGCTGAACACTGAAGCTTTCTTT. This sequence encodes CASSPGWLNTEAFF.

The rearrangement links TRBV27 to TRBJ2-5; D may match TRBD1 or TRBD2 (5 bases each). Germline CDR1 reads MNHEY; CDR2 reads SMNVEV (reference sequence). The CDR3 covers 12 residues. Trimming stripped 8 bases from V and 5 bases from J, with 12 bases between. Here the CDR3 DNA reads TGTGCCAGCGCTAGCAAGGGGGAGACCCAGTACTTC. Its translation: CASASKGETQYF.

The chain is built from TRBV13 and TRBJ1-1; 8 positions agree with TRBD1. CDR1 PRHDT and CDR2 FYEKMQ come from the germline V gene (reference sequence). The CDR3 runs 16 residues. V shed 6 bases, J shed 3 bases, and the junction held 12 bases outside the gene matches. The CDR3 region is CASSFGQGKEHTEAFF. CDR3 sequence (DNA): TGTGCCAGCAGTTTCGGACAGGGCAAGGAACACACTGAAGCTTTCTTT.

This sequence joins TRBV12-3 or TRBV12-4 and TRBJ2-5, with D hard to call. V lost 3 bases and J 9 bases, leaving 8 bases between the germline ends. The CDR3 loop spans 11 amino acids. The chain's CDR3 is CASSLGQPQYF. The CDR3, as DNA: TGTGCCAGCAGTTTGGGTCAGCCCCAGTACTTC.

The chain couples TRBV29-1 to TRBJ2-7; no clear D. CDR1 and CDR2 from the germline V gene are SQVTM and ANQGSEA. This CDR3 region has 12 residues. V was cut by 3 bases and J by 2 bases, with 8 bases left in between. The CDR3 region is CSVEAGPYEQYF. CDR3 nucleotides: TGCAGCGTTGAGGCAGGCCCCTACGAGCAGTACTTC.

V usage is TRBV5-1 and J usage is TRBJ2-7; no clear D. The CDR3 totals 13 residues. Between the trimmed V and J ends, which lost 0 bases and 6 bases, there was a span of 10 bases. Germline loops: CDR1 SGHRS, CDR2 YFSETQ. This chain's CDR3 is CASSLGPSSEQYF. CDR3 nucleotides: TGCGCCAGCAGCTTGGGTCCGTCCAGCGAGCAGTACTTC.

The chain employs TRBV15 and TRBJ2-5; D is unresolved. The CDR3 spans 11 residues. The germline gives CDR1 LNHNV, CDR2 YYDKDF (reference sequence). Trimming left V 9 bases short and J 3 bases short, with 8 bases between. CDR3 in amino acids: CATALKETQYF. The CDR3 coding sequence is TGTGCCACAGCATTGAAAGAGACCCAGTACTTC.

V usage is TRBV12-3 or TRBV12-4 and J usage is TRBJ2-3, with D tentatively TRBD2 (5 bases). Trimming removed 3 bases at V and 0 bases at J, with 10 bases between. The CDR3 is made up of 15 amino acids. The CDR3 region has the DNA TGTGCCAGCAGTTTGGGAGTTCCTAGCACAGATACGCAGTATTTT. Translated: CASSLGVPSTDTQYF.

V is TRBV10-3 and J is TRBJ1-4; D not resolved. Germline CDR1 ENHRY, CDR2 SYGVKD. This CDR3 spans 13 amino acids. Trimming stripped 3 bases from V and 4 bases from J, with 6 bases between. CDR3 loop: CAISESLNEKLFF. For the CDR3, the DNA is TGTGCCATCAGTGAAAGCCTTAATGAAAAACTGTTTTTT.

The chain recombines TRBV5-4 with TRBJ1-6; D unresolved. Germline CDR1 is SGHNT and CDR2 is YYREEE (reference sequence). The CDR3 consists of 15 residues. Trimming shortened V by 5 bases and J by 0 bases, and 9 bases separated the two germline ends. CDR3 sequence: CASRVGLSYNSPLHF. The CDR3 DNA reads TGTGCCAGCAGGGTTGGCCTCTCCTATAATTCACCCCTCCACTTT.

Comment on this clonotype: An end of the junction differs from the germline gene, which may be a read error. The chain is built from TRBV7-9 and TRBJ2-7; TRBD2 is a possible D gene (6 bases). Germline CDR1 reads SEHNR; CDR2 reads FQNEAQ (reference sequence). The CDR3 runs to 14 residues. CDR3 DNA sequence: TGCGCCAGCAGCCCAGTACTAGCTAGCTACGAACAGTACTTC. It yields the protein CASSPVLASYEQYF.

This clonotype was observed many times. V is TRBV9 and J is TRBJ2-7; weak D call: TRBD1 (6 bases). Trimming took off 4 bases at V and 2 bases at J, with 13 bases between the two ends. This CDR3 spans 14 amino acids. Per the germline V gene, CDR1 is SGDLS and CDR2 is YYNGEE. CDR3 protein: CASSPRTATYEQYF. Here the CDR3 DNA reads TGTGCCAGCAGCCCAAGGACAGCTACCTACGAGCAGTACTTC. Filled out from reference TRBV9 and TRBJ2-7, the complete variable domain reads DSGVTQTPKHLITATGQRVTLRCSPRSGDLSVYWYQQSLDQGLQFLIQYYNGEERAKGNILERFSAQQFPDLHSELNLSSLELGDSALYFCASSPRTATYEQYFGPGTRLTVT.

The chain couples TRBV15 to TRBJ1-5, with TRBD1 identical over 7 bases. J lost 11 bases, V lost 1 base, and 8 bases had no gene match. Germline CDR1 reads LNHNV; CDR2 reads YYDKDF (reference sequence). This CDR3 is 14 amino acids long. The CDR3 sequence: CATSRVGGTETQHF. CDR3 in DNA: TGTGCCACCAGCAGAGTAGGAGGGACAGAGACCCAGCATTTT.

This clonotype was counted ten times or more. The chain combines TRBV11-2 with TRBJ1-3; D is unresolved. Germline CDR1 and CDR2: SGHAT and FQNNGV. The length of the CDR3 is 15 residues. The V gene lost 2 bases and the J gene lost 2 bases, with 10 bases spanning the gap. The CDR3: CASSLRSVPGNTIYF. CDR3 sequence (DNA): TGTGCCAGCAGCTTACGGTCTGTTCCTGGAAACACCATATATTTT.

The chain carries TRBV29-1 and TRBJ2-2; TRBD2 aligns across 9 bases. J was trimmed by 0 bases and V by 6 bases; bases with no gene match: 2. CDR3 length: 14 amino acids. The germline gives CDR1 SQVTM, CDR2 ANQGSEA. The DNA for the CDR3 is TGCAGCGTACTAGCGGGTGCGAACACCGGGGAGCTGTTTTTT. The encoded protein is CSVLAGANTGELFF.